This T cell receptor (beta chain) comes out of a study of identical twins listed by TCRdb under 2016. A note on the overall study: The study deep-sequenced TCR alpha and beta repertoires from monozygotic twins, unrelated adults of various ages and cord blood to test whether fetal clonotypes persist. Replicate twin experiments were performed at different times using different library preparation protocols to rule out contamination. The full study reports these points: A weaker excess of twin sharing was found in beta out-of-frame sequences because the signal-to-noise ratio was lowered by fewer shared sequences. Zero-insertion analyses could be partly confounded by invariant T cells such as MAIT and iNKT, though diverse VJ usage argued against such confounding for most clonotypes. Fewer insertions were carried by abundant cord blood beta clonotypes, a similar but weaker trend appeared in young adult naive repertoires, and no such trend appeared in memory repertoires. Because the same donors could not be followed over many years, conclusions were based on cross-sectional statistical analysis. Compared with coincidental sharing between unrelated individuals, out-of-frame TCR alpha sequences shared between twins showed an excess of sequences with low generation probability. Recombination models systematically underestimated out-of-frame TCR alpha sharing in monozygotic twins but agreed with sharing between unrelated individuals.

Only healthy Caucasian donors were included. Three pairs of female monozygotic twins, all aged about 18 to 30 years, made up the twin cohort. Positive isolation kits from Invitrogen were used to isolate the CD4+ and CD8+ T cell populations. Library prep was done by 5' RACE. The sequencer was an Illumina HiSeq 2000. Template switching added a universal primer binding site, and the final cDNA carried a unique molecular identifier that allowed TCR cDNA molecules to be counted accurately. First-strand cDNA for TCR alpha and beta chains was synthesized from specific primers in the conserved constant-segment region. To control for contamination, every cDNA library carried two barcodes: a SMART-Mk sample barcode plus Illumina barcodes. TruSeq adapter sequences along with Illumina sample barcodes were introduced in two successive PCR steps. Sequencing of the TCR alpha and beta cDNA libraries was done on the Illumina HiSeq platform using custom primers. On the authors' methods: MiGEC processed the raw reads to extract unique molecular identifiers, while MiXCR was used to determine the CDR3 positions. Recombination models were inferred per individual with the repgenHMM and IGoR tools using an EM algorithm. The analysis of shared clonotypes was done with the tcR package in R, with sharing normalized by the product of cloneset sizes. Out-of-frame nonproductive sequences were analyzed to study raw recombination free of thymic and clonal selection effects. TCRdb reprocessed the public reads (quality trimming at Q25 with fastp, clone calling with MiXCR) and kept in-frame beta chains. Every distinct CDR3 protein forms one entry, paired with its most common genes and DNA. In this record, the V and J calls reflect TCRdb's handling and not the investigators' own analysis. The table for this sample lists 430,000 or so distinct CDR3 sequences; approximately 24% of them were counted only once. About 2.7% of the sample is taken by the ten largest.

The junction shows trimming of 1 base on V and 6 bases on J, plus 15 bases between the germline ends. The CDR3 spans 15 residues, from the cysteine through the phenylalanine. Only the CDR3 DNA stays, 45 bases, in frame from base 1. The germline V gene supplies CDR1 SGHTA and CDR2 FQGTGA. About this clonotype itself: There is no known antigen for this receptor. No base-level quality is on record; no much larger clone is a single base apart.

These data also formed part of another study, on T cells expressing NK-cell markers. Reported in the second study: About eight donors provided sorted CD3+CD56+NKG2C+, CD3+CD56+NKG2C- and CD3+CD56-NKG2C+ T-cell subsets, whose TCR beta-chain repertoires were profiled. Of the eight sequenced donors, seven were found to be HCMV-seropositive and one was found to be HCMV-seronegative. To restrict sorting to alphabetaTCR-expressing T cells, an anti-gammadeltaTCR antibody was added in several experiments. In five to seven donors, the dominant CD3+CD56+NKG2C+ clonotypes were among the top 10 CD8+ clonotypes and accounted for about 1.0-7.5% of CD8+ T cells. Those dominant clonotypes were again the most abundant among CD3+CD56-NKG2C+ cells in a few donors, at roughly 25-65%. It remained unclear whether the expanded NKG2C-expressing T cell clones were specific for HCMV antigens. All eight donors whose samples were sequenced were randomly selected healthy volunteers, three of them men and five women. A commercial ELISA kit detecting HCMV-specific IgG in serum was used to determine HCMV serostatus. Reads were demultiplexed and grouped by UMI with MIGEC, and clonotypes were assembled and quantified with MiTCR. To exclude erroneous sequences, only TCR cDNA sequences supported by at least two reads were retained. The tcR package was used for downstream repertoire analysis, and clonotypes were matched between fractions using CDR3 nucleotide sequence together with V segment. VDJmatch was used to annotate antigen specificity against VDJdb, with one amino acid substitution in CDR3 permitted.

The chain links TRBV7-3 with TRBJ1-2, with no reliable assignment of the D segment. The sequenced sample was CD4+ T cells sorted from blood. This receptor was obtained from a woman aged 18-30 years in good health. The CDR3 reads as follows: CASSLIPSAGNGYTF. The base sequence is TGTGCCAGCAGCTTAATTCCGAGTGCTGGGAATGGCTACACCTTC.